Described below is a single T cell receptor beta chain sequence and its context. The antigen is unknown. Averaging about 116 mL, one heparinised blood draw came from each individual donor. This CDR3 comprises 14 residues. The germline CDR1 and CDR2 sequences are MNHEY and SMNVEV (reference sequence). V was clipped by 4 bases and J by 7 bases; unmatched bases: 9. The data are from a study of beta chain features in type 1 diabetes. The study, taken as a whole, reports: TCRB rearrangement may or may not be influenced by HLA type; here this remained unresolved. Whatever favoring of shorter templates PCR might show would apply equally to patients and controls.

As every portion of the isolated RNA was reverse transcribed, the sequencing read expressed TCRB transcripts. Produced via immunoSEQ multiplex PCR; TCRdb's table is partial and in-frame only. The repertoire holds approximately 110,000 clones, with approximately 37% as singletons. The receptor comes from a woman aged 18-29 years in good health. This chain joins TRBV27 and TRBJ2-7, with TRBD2 matching over 8 bases. Material for sequencing was stem cell memory CD4+ T cells from blood. In nucleotides, the CDR3 is TGTGCCAGCAGTTCCCAGTTGGTAGCGGGAGAGCAGTACTTC. It specifies CASSSQLVAGEQYF.